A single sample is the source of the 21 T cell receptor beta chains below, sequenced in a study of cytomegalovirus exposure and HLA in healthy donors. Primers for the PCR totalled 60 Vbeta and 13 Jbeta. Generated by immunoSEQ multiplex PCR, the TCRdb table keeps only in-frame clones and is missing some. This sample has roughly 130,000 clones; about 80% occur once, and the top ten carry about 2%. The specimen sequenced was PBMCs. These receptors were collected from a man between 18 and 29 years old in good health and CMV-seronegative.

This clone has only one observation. CDR3 coding DNA: TGTGCCAGCTCACCAAGCGGGAGGGTTTACAATGAGCAGTTCTTC. It is translated as CASSPSGRVYNEQFF. The chain joins TRBV18 to TRBJ2-1, with TRBD2 identical over 10 bases. The trim removed 2 bases at V and 4 bases at J, leaving 2 bases unmatched. Per the germline V gene, CDR1 is KGHSH and CDR2 is LQKENI. This CDR3 contains 15 residues.

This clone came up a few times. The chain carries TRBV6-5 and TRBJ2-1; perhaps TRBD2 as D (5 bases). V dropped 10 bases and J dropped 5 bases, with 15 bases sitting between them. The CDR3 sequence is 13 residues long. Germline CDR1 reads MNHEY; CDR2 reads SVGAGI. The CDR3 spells CATSSGQNNEQFF. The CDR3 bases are TGTGCCACCAGCAGCGGTCAGAACAATGAGCAGTTCTTC.

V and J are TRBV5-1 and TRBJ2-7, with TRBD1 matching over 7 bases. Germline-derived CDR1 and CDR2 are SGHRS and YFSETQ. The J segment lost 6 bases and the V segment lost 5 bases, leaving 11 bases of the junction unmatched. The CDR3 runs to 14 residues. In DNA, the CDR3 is TGCGCCAGCAGGCGAGGGACAGAGCGGAGCGAGCAGTACTTC. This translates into CASRRGTERSEQYF.

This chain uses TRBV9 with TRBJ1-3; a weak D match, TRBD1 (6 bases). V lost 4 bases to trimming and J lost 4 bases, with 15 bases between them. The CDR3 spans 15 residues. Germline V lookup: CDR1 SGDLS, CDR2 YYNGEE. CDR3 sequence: CASSSTGRLGNTIYF. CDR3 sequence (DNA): TGTGCCAGCAGCTCAACAGGGCGATTGGGAAACACCATATATTTT. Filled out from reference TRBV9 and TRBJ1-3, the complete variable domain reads DSGVTQTPKHLITATGQRVTLRCSPRSGDLSVYWYQQSLDQGLQFLIQYYNGEERAKGNILERFSAQQFPDLHSELNLSSLELGDSALYFCASSSTGRLGNTIYFGEGSWLTVV.

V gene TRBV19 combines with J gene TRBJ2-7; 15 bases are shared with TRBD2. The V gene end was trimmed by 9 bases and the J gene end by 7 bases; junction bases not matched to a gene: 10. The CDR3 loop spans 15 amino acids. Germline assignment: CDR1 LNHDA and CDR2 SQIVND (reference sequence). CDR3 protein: CASRTSGRALGEQYF. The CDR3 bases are TGTGCCAGCCGGACTAGCGGGAGGGCCCTGGGGGAGCAGTACTTC.

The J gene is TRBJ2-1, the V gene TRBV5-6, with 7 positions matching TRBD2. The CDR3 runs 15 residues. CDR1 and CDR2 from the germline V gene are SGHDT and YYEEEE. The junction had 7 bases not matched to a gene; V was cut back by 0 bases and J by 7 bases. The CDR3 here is CASSLEGGSGNEQFF. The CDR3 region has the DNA TGTGCCAGCAGCTTGGAGGGCGGGAGTGGTAATGAGCAGTTCTTC.

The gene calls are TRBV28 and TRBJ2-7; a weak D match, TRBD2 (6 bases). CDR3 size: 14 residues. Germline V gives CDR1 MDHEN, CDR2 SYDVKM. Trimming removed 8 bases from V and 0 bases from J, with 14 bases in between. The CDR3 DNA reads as TGTGCCAGCGGGAGGACTGCCAGCTCCTACGAGCAGTACGTC. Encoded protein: CASGRTASSYEQYV.

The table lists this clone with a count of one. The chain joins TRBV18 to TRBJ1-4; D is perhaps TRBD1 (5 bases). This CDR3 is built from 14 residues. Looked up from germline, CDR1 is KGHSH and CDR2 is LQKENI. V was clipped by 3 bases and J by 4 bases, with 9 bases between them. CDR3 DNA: TGTGCCAGCTCACCCCTGGGGGGTAATGAAAAACTGTTTTTT. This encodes CASSPLGGNEKLFF.

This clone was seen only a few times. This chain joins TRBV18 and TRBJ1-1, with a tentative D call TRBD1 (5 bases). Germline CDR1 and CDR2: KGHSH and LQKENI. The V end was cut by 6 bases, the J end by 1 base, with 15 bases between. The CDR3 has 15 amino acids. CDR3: CASSRGGYGNTEAFF. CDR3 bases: TGTGCCAGCTCCCGGGGGGGGTACGGGAACACTGAAGCTTTCTTT. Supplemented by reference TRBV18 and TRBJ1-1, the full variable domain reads NAGVMQNPRHLVRRRGQEARLRCSPMKGHSHVYWYRQLPEEGLKFMVYLQKENIIDESGMPKERFSAEFPKEGPSILRIQQVVRGDSAAYFCASSRGGYGNTEAFFGQGTRLTVV.

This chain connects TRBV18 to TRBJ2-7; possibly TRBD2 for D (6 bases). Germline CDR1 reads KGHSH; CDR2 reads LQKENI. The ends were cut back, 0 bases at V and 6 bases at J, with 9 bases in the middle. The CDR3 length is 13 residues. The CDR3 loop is CASSPPVSGEQYF. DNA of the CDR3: TGTGCCAGCTCACCACCGGTTAGCGGCGAGCAGTACTTC.

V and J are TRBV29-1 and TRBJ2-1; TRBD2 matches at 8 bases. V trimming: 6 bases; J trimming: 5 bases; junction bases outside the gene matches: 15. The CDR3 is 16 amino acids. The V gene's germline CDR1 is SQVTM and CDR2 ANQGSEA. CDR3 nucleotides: TGCAGCGTACCCAAGGTAGCGGGGTATGACAACAATGAGCAGTTCTTC. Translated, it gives CSVPKVAGYDNNEQFF.

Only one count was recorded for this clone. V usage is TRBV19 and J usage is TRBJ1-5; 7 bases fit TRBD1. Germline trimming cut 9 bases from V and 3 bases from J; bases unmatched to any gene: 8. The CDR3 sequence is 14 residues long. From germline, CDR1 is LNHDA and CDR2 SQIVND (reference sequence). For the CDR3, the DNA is TGTGCCAGCCACCGGGACAGCCTCAATCAGCCCCAGCATTTT. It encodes CASHRDSLNQPQHF.

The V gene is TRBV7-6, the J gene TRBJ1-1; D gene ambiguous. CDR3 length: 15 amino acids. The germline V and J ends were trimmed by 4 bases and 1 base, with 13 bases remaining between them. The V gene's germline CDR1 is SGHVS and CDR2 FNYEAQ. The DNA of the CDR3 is TGTGCCAGCAGCTCCTCACTTCGGGAGAACACTGAAGCTTTCTTT. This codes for CASSSSLRENTEAFF.

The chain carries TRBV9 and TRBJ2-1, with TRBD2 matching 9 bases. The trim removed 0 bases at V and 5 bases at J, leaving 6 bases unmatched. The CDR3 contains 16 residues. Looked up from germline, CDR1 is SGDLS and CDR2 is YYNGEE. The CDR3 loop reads CASSVEAGGWDNEQFF. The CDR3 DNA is TGTGCCAGCAGCGTAGAGGCGGGAGGGTGGGACAATGAGCAGTTCTTC. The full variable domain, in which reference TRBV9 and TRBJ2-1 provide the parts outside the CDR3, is DSGVTQTPKHLITATGQRVTLRCSPRSGDLSVYWYQQSLDQGLQFLIQYYNGEERAKGNILERFSAQQFPDLHSELNLSSLELGDSALYFCASSVEAGGWDNEQFFGPGTRLTVL.

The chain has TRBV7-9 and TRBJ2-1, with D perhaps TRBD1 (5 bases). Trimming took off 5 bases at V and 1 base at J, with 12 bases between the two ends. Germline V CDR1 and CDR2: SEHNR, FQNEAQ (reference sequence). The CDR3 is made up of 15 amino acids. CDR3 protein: CASSPPTVSYNEQFF. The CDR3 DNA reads TGTGCCAGCAGCCCCCCGACAGTGTCCTACAATGAGCAGTTCTTC.

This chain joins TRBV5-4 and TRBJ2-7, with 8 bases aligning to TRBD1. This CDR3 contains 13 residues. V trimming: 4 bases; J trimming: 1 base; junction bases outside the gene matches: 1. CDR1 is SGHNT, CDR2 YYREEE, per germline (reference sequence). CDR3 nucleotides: TGTGCCAGCAGCAGGGACAGGTCCTACGAGCAGTACTTC. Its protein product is CASSRDRSYEQYF.

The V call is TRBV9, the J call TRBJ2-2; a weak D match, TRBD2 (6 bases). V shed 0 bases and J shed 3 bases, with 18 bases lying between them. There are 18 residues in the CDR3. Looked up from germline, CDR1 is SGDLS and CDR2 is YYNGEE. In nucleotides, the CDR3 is TGTGCCAGCAGCGTAGGGGGGGATCTAGGAGGGTACACCGGGGAGCTGTTTTTT. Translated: CASSVGGDLGGYTGELFF.

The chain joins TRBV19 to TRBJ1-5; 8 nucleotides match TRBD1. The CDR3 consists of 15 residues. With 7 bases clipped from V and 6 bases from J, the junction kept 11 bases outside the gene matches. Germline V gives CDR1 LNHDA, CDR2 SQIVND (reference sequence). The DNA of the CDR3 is TGTGCCAGTATCCCCCGGGACAGGTGGGGTCAGCCCCAGCATTTT. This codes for CASIPRDRWGQPQHF.

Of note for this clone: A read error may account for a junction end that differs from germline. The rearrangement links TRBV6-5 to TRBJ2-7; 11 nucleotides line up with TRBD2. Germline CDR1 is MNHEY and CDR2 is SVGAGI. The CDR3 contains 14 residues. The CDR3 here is CASSYSEISGRVTF. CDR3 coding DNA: TGTGCCAGCAGTTACTCGGAGATTAGCGGGAGGGTAACTTTC.

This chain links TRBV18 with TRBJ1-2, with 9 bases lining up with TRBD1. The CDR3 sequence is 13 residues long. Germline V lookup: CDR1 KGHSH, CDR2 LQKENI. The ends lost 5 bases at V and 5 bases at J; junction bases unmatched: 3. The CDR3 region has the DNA TGTGCCAGCTCAACGGGACAGGGTTATGGCTACACCTTC. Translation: CASSTGQGYGYTF.

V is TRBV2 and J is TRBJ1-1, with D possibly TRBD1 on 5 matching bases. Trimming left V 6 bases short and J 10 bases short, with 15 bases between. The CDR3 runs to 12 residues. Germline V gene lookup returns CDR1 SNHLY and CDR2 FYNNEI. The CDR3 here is CASRRMGRGAFF. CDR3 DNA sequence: TGTGCCAGCAGGCGGATGGGGCGCGGAGCTTTCTTT.